A single sample is the source of the 23 T cell receptor beta chains below, sequenced in a study of early T cells in non-severe SARS-CoV-2 infection. TCRdb fed the 5' RACE reads into MiXCR, producing one record per CDR3 protein. The repertoire holds roughly 86,000 distinct CDR3 sequences, with 6% to 7% as singletons. Material: whole blood. The receptors come from an adult who was a healthcare worker with PCR-confirmed SARS-CoV-2 infection or an uninfected control (not recorded which).

This clonotype was observed at least ten times. V gene TRBV5-1 combines with J gene TRBJ2-5; D not resolved. This CDR3 is built from 15 residues. Per the germline V gene, CDR1 is SGHRS and CDR2 is YFSETQ. Trimming stripped 6 bases from V and 2 bases from J, with 17 bases between. CDR3 residues: CASITSPNSQETQYF. CDR3 nucleotide sequence: TGCGCCAGCATCACCTCACCGAACTCTCAAGAGACCCAGTACTTC.

Ten or more counts support this clonotype. The chain is built from TRBV2 and TRBJ1-2; possibly TRBD1 for D (6 bases). Looked up from germline, CDR1 is SNHLY and CDR2 is FYNNEI. This CDR3 is 11 amino acids long. V dropped 7 bases and J dropped 8 bases, with 11 bases sitting between them. In nucleotides, the CDR3 is TGTGCCAGCACCACAGGGTTCGGCTACACCTTC. This gives the protein CASTTGFGYTF.

This clonotype was seen repeatedly, ten times or more. The rearrangement links TRBV5-4 to TRBJ1-4; no clear D gene. This CDR3 contains 16 residues. Per the germline V gene, CDR1 is SGHNT and CDR2 is YYREEE (reference sequence). V lost 1 base and J lost 0, with 10 bases in between. CDR3 in DNA: TGTGCCAGCAGCTTGTCAGGAATGGCAACTAATGAAAAACTGTTTTTT. Translation gives CASSLSGMATNEKLFF. Using reference TRBV5-4 and TRBJ1-4 for the parts outside the CDR3, the full variable domain is ETGVTQSPTHLIKTRGQQVTLRCSSQSGHNTVSWYQQALGQGPQFIFQYYREEENGRGNFPPRFSGLQFPNYSSELNVNALELDDSALYLCASSLSGMATNEKLFFGSGTQLSVL.

This clonotype was recorded many times. The chain has TRBV7-2 and TRBJ2-1, with 8 bases that match TRBD2. Germline CDR1 reads SGHTA; CDR2 reads FQGNSA. The trim removed 1 base at V and 5 bases at J, leaving 1 base unmatched. The CDR3 spans 14 residues. CDR3 amino acids: CASSLGGGNNEQFF. CDR3 nucleotides: TGTGCCAGCAGCTTAGGCGGGGGGAACAATGAGCAGTTCTTC.

Only a few counts were recorded for this clonotype. The genes are TRBV5-1 and TRBJ2-3, with 8 positions matching TRBD2. Germline V gene data show CDR1 as SGHRS and CDR2 as YFSETQ. The J segment lost 6 bases and the V segment lost 1 base, leaving 7 bases of the junction unmatched. This CDR3 region has 15 residues. This chain's CDR3 is CASSLQSGSRDTQYF. The CDR3 region has the DNA TGCGCCAGCAGCTTGCAAAGCGGGAGCAGGGATACGCAGTATTTT.

This clonotype has at least ten counts. The rearrangement uses TRBV27 and TRBJ2-7; D might be TRBD1 (5 bases). CDR1 is MNHEY, CDR2 SMNVEV, per germline (reference sequence). Trimming stripped 5 bases from V and 1 base from J, with 12 bases between. The CDR3 runs to 14 residues. In DNA form, the CDR3 reads TGTGCCAGCAGTCCCTTCCAGGGTTCCTACGAGCAGTACTTC. Translated: CASSPFQGSYEQYF.

This clonotype appeared many times. The chain recombines TRBV19 with TRBJ2-3; D uncertain. V lost 5 bases, J lost 3 bases, and 3 bases lay in between. Germline V lookup: CDR1 LNHDA, CDR2 SQIVND (reference sequence). The CDR3 runs 11 residues. Written as DNA, the CDR3 is TGTGCCAGTAGTGTGACAGATACGCAGTATTTT. It is translated as CASSVTDTQYF.

This clonotype was observed a handful of times. The chain carries TRBV28 and TRBJ1-5; 9 nucleotides match TRBD1. Looked up from germline, CDR1 is MDHEN and CDR2 is SYDVKM. The CDR3 spans 14 residues. V lost 10 bases to trimming and J lost 5 bases; unmatched junction nucleotides: 9. CDR3 in amino acids: CATGQGTQYQPQHF. CDR3 DNA: TGTGCCACCGGACAGGGGACGCAGTATCAGCCCCAGCATTTT. The full variable domain, in which reference TRBV28 and TRBJ1-5 provide the parts outside the CDR3, is DVKVTQSSRYLVKRTGEKVFLECVQDMDHENMFWYRQDPGLGLRLIYFSYDVKMKEKGDIPEGYSVSREKKERFSLILESASTNQTSMYLCATGQGTQYQPQHFGDGTRLSIL.

This clonotype was counted at least ten times. V and J are TRBV29-1 and TRBJ2-3; D perhaps matches TRBD1 (6 bases). The CDR3 is 14 residues long. CDR1 and CDR2 from the germline V gene are SQVTM and ANQGSEA. V was shortened by 6 bases and J by 6 bases, with 19 bases between the two germline ends. CDR3 sequence reads: CSVGRDTGRDTQYF. DNA of the CDR3: TGCAGCGTGGGCCGGGACACGGGGCGGGATACGCAGTATTTT.

This clonotype occurred many times. J is TRBJ2-1 and V is TRBV29-1; 10 nucleotides agree with TRBD1. V gave up 7 bases and J gave up 6 bases; unmatched junction bases: 12. The CDR3 loop spans 15 amino acids. Germline loops: CDR1 SQVTM, CDR2 ANQGSEA. The CDR3 is CSGSSGTGVSNEQFF. CDR3 nucleotides: TGCAGCGGAAGTTCCGGGACAGGGGTGTCCAATGAGCAGTTCTTC.

This clonotype was seen many times. CDR3 DNA: TGCGCCAGCAGCCAAGAGGTCACCGGGGAGCTGTTTTTT. Amino acids: CASSQEVTGELFF. V gene TRBV4-1 combines with J gene TRBJ2-2; the D is unclear. Germline-derived CDR1 and CDR2 are MGHRA and YSYEKL. This CDR3 has 13 amino acids. V was shortened by 0 bases and J by 4 bases, with 3 bases between the two germline ends.

This clonotype has only a few counts. J is TRBJ2-2 and V is TRBV12-3 or TRBV12-4; TRBD1 agrees at 7 bases. CDR3 length: 15 amino acids. The ends lost 6 bases at V and 1 base at J; junction bases unmatched: 5. CDR3 DNA sequence: TGTGCCAGCAGAGAGGGACAGATGAACACCGGGGAGCTGTTTTTT. It translates to CASREGQMNTGELFF.

Ten or more counts support this clonotype. This CDR3 reads CASSPSQTRTYEQYF. The CDR3 DNA reads as TGTGCCAGCAGCCCAAGTCAGACACGGACGTACGAGCAGTACTTC. The rearrangement links TRBV6-6 to TRBJ2-7; the D is unclear. The CDR3 extends over 15 amino acids. Germline values: CDR1 MNHNY, CDR2 SVGAGI (reference sequence). The V and J ends lost 6 bases and 4 bases respectively, with 19 bases between them.

The J gene is TRBJ1-6, the V gene TRBV3-1; D call uncertain. The V end lost 0 bases, the J end lost 7 bases, and 7 bases lay between the germline ends. This CDR3 has 14 residues. In germline, CDR1 is LGHDT, CDR2 YNNKEL (reference sequence). The CDR3 DNA sequence: TGTGCCAGCAGCCAAGATATGGCCAATTCACCCCTCCACTTT. Translating gives CASSQDMANSPLHF.

The rearrangement links TRBV6-2 or TRBV6-3 to TRBJ2-2; the D gene is possibly TRBD1 (6 bases). Germline CDR1 is MNHEY and CDR2 is SVGEGT. The V end lost 4 bases, the J end lost 5 bases, and 11 bases lay between the germline ends. The CDR3 spans 14 residues. CDR3 sequence (DNA): TGTGCCAGCAGTTCGGGACATAGTACCGGGGAGCTGTTTTTT. This encodes CASSSGHSTGELFF.

This clonotype was observed many times. The rearrangement links TRBV24-1 to TRBJ1-2, with D possibly TRBD1 on 6 matching bases. Germline values: CDR1 KGHDR, CDR2 SFDVKD. V was shortened by 4 bases and J by 5 bases, with 10 bases between the two germline ends. The CDR3 consists of 13 residues. DNA of the CDR3: TGTGCCACCAGTGAGTCAGACAGGTATGGCTACACCTTC. Protein product: CATSESDRYGYTF.

This clonotype was counted at least ten times. The chain combines TRBV16 with TRBJ1-3; possible D gene TRBD1, 5 bases. The CDR3 is made up of 15 amino acids. In germline, CDR1 is KGHSY, CDR2 FQNENV. The V gene lost 4 bases and the J gene lost 2 bases, with 12 bases spanning the gap. DNA for the CDR3: TGTGCCAGCAGCCGGGACTACACAACTGGAAACACCATATATTTT. Translation: CASSRDYTTGNTIYF.

This clonotype was found a few times. V usage is TRBV7-8 and J usage is TRBJ2-1; D not certain. V was trimmed by 2 bases and J by 7 bases, leaving 3 bases between them. Germline V gene sequence: CDR1 SGHVS, CDR2 FQNEAQ. The CDR3 loop spans 11 amino acids. The CDR3 spells CASSLTNEQFF. The CDR3 bases are TGTGCCAGCAGCTTAACGAATGAGCAGTTCTTC.

In this sample, this clonotype turned up a few times. This rearrangement joins TRBV19 to TRBJ2-7, with D possibly matching TRBD1 (5 bases). Germline CDR1 reads LNHDA; CDR2 reads SQIVND (reference sequence). The V gene lost 6 bases and the J gene lost 3 bases, with 15 bases spanning the gap. The CDR3 totals 14 residues. The CDR3 sequence: CASRQASEFYEQYF. The CDR3 coding sequence is TGTGCCAGTAGACAGGCCTCAGAGTTCTACGAGCAGTACTTC.

Here the CDR3 reads CASSPRQSYGYTF. CDR3 nucleotide sequence: TGTGCCAGCAGCCCCCGACAGTCCTATGGCTACACCTTC. V and J are TRBV7-9 and TRBJ1-2, with D perhaps TRBD1 (5 bases). This CDR3 is 13 amino acids long. The ends were cut back, 5 bases at V and 4 bases at J, with 11 bases in the middle. Germline CDR1 reads SEHNR; CDR2 reads FQNEAQ (reference sequence).

This clonotype was seen at least ten times. The gene calls are TRBV6-1 and TRBJ2-2; the D call may be TRBD1 or TRBD2 (6 bases each). This CDR3 is built from 16 residues. With 5 bases removed from V and 4 bases from J, the gap between germline ends came to 17 bases. The V gene's germline CDR1 is MNHNS and CDR2 SASEGT. CDR3 in amino acids: CASSKRGALGTGELFF. The CDR3 DNA reads TGTGCCAGCAGTAAAAGGGGGGCCCTCGGCACCGGGGAGCTGTTTTTT.

The sample holds a few counts of this clonotype. This chain links TRBV7-9 with TRBJ1-2; D might be TRBD1 (6 bases). With 5 bases removed from V and 0 bases from J, the gap between germline ends came to 7 bases. The length of the CDR3 is 13 residues. Looked up from germline, CDR1 is SEHNR and CDR2 is FQNEAQ (reference sequence). The CDR3 here is CASSRTANYGYTF. In DNA, the CDR3 is TGTGCCAGCAGCAGGACAGCTAACTATGGCTACACCTTC.

This clonotype was found many times. This chain links TRBV21-1 with TRBJ1-3; the D segment call TRBD1 is taken from the table without a DNA check. TRBV21-1 is a known pseudogene. The CDR3 length is 15 residues. DNA of the CDR3: TGTGCCAGCAGCAATCAAGGTCCCCCTGAAAACACCATATATTTT. Amino acids: CASSNQGPPENTIYF.